Below are 3 T cell receptor beta chains sequenced from a single sample in a study of cytomegalovirus exposure and HLA in healthy donors. The primer mix had 60 Vbeta and 13 Jbeta primers. Repertoires were generated with immunoSEQ multiplex PCR, while TCRdb's copy carries only in-frame clones and drops some. This table holds some 130,000 clones, around 77% found once. Sequenced sample: PBMCs. The receptors originated from a male donor in good health and CMV-seropositive.

The chain combines TRBV6-1 with TRBJ1-1; D call uncertain. Trimming shortened V by 3 bases and J by 5 bases, and 10 bases separated the two germline ends. This CDR3 has 13 residues. The germline CDR1 and CDR2 sequences are MNHNS and SASEGT. For the CDR3, the DNA is TGTGCCAGCAGTGACGGTGCGGGAACTGAAGCTTTCTTT. As protein: CASSDGAGTEAFF.

This clone was observed a single time. This chain links TRBV2 with TRBJ2-3, with D unresolved. Trimming pared 7 bases from V and 2 bases from J, leaving 13 bases between. Germline V gene lookup returns CDR1 SNHLY and CDR2 FYNNEI. The CDR3 has 14 amino acids. In nucleotides, the CDR3 is TGTGCCAGCAATAGGCAGACTTTCACAGATACGCAGTATTTT. Protein: CASNRQTFTDTQYF.

The V call is TRBV10-3, the J call TRBJ2-5; the match to TRBD2 covers 13 bases. Per the germline V gene, CDR1 is ENHRY and CDR2 is SYGVKD. This CDR3 is 13 amino acids long. V lost 9 bases and J lost 3; bases outside the gene matches: 1. The CDR3 reads CAIGLAGEETQYF. The CDR3 DNA is TGTGCCATTGGACTAGCGGGAGAAGAGACCCAGTACTTC.